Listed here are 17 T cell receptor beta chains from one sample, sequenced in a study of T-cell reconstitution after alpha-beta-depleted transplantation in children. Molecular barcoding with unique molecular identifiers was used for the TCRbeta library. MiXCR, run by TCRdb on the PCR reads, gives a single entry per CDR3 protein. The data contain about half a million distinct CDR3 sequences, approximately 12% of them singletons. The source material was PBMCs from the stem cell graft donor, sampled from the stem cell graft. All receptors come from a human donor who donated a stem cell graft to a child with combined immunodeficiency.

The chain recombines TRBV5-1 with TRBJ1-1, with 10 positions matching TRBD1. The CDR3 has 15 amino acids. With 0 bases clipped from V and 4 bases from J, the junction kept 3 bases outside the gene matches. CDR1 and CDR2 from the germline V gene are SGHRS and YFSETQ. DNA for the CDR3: TGCGCCAGCAGCTTGGTTGACAGGGGGCCCACTGAAGCTTTCTTT. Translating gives CASSLVDRGPTEAFF. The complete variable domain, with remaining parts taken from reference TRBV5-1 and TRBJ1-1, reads KAGVTQTPRYLIKTRGQQVTLSCSPISGHRSVSWYQQTPGQGLQFLFEYFSETQRNKGNFPGRFSGRQFSNSRSEMNVSTLELGDSALYLCASSLVDRGPTEAFFGQGTRLTVV.

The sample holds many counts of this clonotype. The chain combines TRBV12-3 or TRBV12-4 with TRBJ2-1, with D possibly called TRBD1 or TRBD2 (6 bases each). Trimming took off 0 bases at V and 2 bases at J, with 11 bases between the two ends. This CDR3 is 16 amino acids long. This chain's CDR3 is CASSLAGGQPYNEQFF. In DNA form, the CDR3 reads TGTGCCAGCAGTTTAGCGGGGGGCCAACCCTACAATGAGCAGTTCTTC.

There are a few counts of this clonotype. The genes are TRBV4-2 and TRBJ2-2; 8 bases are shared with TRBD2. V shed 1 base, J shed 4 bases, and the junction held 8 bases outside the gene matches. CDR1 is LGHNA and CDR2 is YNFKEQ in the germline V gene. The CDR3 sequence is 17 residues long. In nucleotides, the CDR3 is TGTGCCAGCAGCCAAGGTCGGGCGGGGGGCGGCACCGGGGAGCTGTTTTTT. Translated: CASSQGRAGGGTGELFF.

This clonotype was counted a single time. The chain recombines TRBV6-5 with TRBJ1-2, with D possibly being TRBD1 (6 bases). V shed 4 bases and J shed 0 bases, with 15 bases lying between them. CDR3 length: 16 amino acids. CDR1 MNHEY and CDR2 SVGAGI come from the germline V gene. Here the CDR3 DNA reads TGTGCCAGCAGTTCCCTCGGACAGACAGCTAACTATGGCTACACCTTC. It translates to CASSSLGQTANYGYTF.

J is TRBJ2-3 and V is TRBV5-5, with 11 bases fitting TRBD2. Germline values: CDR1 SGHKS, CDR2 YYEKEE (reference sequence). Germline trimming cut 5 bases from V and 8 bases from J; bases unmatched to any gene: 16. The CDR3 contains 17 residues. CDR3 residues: CASSFLSIAGGDVTQYF. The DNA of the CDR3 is TGTGCCAGCAGTTTTTTGTCGATAGCGGGGGGGGATGTTACGCAGTATTTT.

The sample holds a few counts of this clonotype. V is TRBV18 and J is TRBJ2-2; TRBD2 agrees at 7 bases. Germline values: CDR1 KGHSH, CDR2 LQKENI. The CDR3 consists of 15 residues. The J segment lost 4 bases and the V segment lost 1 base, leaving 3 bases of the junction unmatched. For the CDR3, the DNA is TGTGCCAGCTCACCACAACTAGCGAGCACCGGGGAGCTGTTTTTT. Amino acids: CASSPQLASTGELFF.

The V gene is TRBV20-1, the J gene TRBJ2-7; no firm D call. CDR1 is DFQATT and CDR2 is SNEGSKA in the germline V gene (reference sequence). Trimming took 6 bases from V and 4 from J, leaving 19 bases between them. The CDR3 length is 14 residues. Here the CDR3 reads CSARKPTETYEQYF. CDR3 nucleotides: TGCAGTGCCCGAAAGCCGACGGAGACTTACGAGCAGTACTTC.

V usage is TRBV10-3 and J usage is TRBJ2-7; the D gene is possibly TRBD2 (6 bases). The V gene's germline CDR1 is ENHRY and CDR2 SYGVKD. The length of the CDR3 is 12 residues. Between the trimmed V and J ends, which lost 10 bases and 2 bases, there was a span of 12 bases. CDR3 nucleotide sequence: TGTGCCACTTGGGACTTTGCCTACGAGCAGTACTTC. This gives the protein CATWDFAYEQYF.

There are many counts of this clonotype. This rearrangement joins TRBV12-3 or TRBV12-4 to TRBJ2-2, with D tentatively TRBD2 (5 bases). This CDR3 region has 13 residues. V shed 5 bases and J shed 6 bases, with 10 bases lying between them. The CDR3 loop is CASSPSGAGELFF. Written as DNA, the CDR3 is TGTGCCAGCAGTCCCTCCGGGGCCGGGGAGCTGTTTTTT.

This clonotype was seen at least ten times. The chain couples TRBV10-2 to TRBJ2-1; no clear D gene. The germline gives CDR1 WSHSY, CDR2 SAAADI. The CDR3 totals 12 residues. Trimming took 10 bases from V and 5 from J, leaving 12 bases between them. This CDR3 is CATSYLNNEQFF. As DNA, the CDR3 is TGCGCCACCTCATACTTGAACAATGAGCAGTTCTTC.

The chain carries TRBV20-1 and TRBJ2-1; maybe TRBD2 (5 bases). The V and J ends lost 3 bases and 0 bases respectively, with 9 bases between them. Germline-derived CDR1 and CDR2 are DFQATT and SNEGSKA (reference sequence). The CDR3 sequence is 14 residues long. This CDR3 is CSASGMGSYNEQFF. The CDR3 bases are TGCAGTGCTAGCGGGATGGGCTCCTACAATGAGCAGTTCTTC.

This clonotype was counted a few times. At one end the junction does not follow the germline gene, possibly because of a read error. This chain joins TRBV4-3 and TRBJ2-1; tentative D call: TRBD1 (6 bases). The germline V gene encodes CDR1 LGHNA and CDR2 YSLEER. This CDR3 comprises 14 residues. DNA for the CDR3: TGCGCCAGCAGCCAAGATTCCCTTACAGGGTTTGAGCTCTTC. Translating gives CASSQDSLTGFELF.

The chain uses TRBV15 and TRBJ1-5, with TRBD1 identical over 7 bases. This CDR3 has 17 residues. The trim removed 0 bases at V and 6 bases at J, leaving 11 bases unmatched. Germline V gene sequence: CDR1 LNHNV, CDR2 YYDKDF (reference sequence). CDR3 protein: CATSRDLADRWAQPQHF. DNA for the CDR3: TGTGCCACCAGCAGAGATCTGGCGGACAGGTGGGCTCAGCCCCAGCATTTT.

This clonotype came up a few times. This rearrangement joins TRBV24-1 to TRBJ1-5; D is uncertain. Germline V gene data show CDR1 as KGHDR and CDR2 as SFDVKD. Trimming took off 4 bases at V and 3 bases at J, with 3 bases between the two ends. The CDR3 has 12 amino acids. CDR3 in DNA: TGTGCCACCAGTGAACACAATCAGCCCCAGCATTTT. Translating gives CATSEHNQPQHF.

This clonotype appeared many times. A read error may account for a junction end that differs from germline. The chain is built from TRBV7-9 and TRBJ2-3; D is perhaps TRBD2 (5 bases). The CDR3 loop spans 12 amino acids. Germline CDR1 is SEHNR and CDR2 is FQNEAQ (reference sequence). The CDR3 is CASSAQDLVGNF. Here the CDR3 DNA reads TGTGCCAGCAGCGCCCAGGACTTAGTGGGGAATTTT.

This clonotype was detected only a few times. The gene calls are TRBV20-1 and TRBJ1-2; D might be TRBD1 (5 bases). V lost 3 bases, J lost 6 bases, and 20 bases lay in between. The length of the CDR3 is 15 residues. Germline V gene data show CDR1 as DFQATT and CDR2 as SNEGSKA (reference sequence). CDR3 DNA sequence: TGCAGTGCTAGCGCAACCCTGCAGGGAGGGGATGGCTACACCTTC. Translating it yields CSASATLQGGDGYTF.

The chain's CDR3 is CASGEGGYEQYF. The CDR3 DNA sequence: TGTGCTAGCGGGGAAGGGGGCTACGAGCAGTACTTC. The V call is TRBV12-3 or TRBV12-4, the J call TRBJ2-7; 8 positions agree with TRBD2. The CDR3 consists of 12 residues.